The 5 T cell receptor beta chains reported below all come from one sample, sequenced in a study of T-cell memory formation after mild COVID-19. TCRdb processed the 5' RACE reads anew with MiXCR; each CDR3 protein has one entry. This table has more than 400,000 distinct CDR3 sequences, around a sixth appearing once. Sequenced input: PBMCs or a T cell subset sorted from them (not recorded which). The receptors originated from an adult woman who had mild COVID-19 (a few samples of this study predate the infection). Cell type and time point are not known.

As for this clonotype: The junction and the germline gene differ at one end; a read error may be behind it. The V and J genes are TRBV4-1 and TRBJ2-1; 11 nucleotides line up with TRBD2. CDR1 is MGHRA and CDR2 is YSYEKL in the germline V gene. This CDR3 comprises 12 residues. CDR3 nucleotide sequence: TGCGCCAGCAGCCAAGACGGGACTAGCGGTCTCTTC. It specifies CASSQDGTSGLF.

This clonotype was detected only a few times. The genes are TRBV3-1 and TRBJ2-1; D may be TRBD1 (6 bases). Germline V gives CDR1 LGHDT, CDR2 YNNKEL (reference sequence). V was clipped by 4 bases and J by 9 bases, with 7 bases between them. The CDR3 has 11 residues. The CDR3 protein is CASSRGREQFF. The CDR3 DNA reads TGTGCCAGCAGCCGGGGGCGTGAGCAGTTCTTC.

The chain links TRBV5-4 to TRBJ2-5; 8 positions match TRBD1. The length of the CDR3 is 13 residues. Germline values: CDR1 SGHNT, CDR2 YYREEE (reference sequence). After removal of 6 bases from V and 4 bases from J, the junction contained 5 bases not matched to a gene. CDR3 sequence reads: CASTDRGGETQYF. The DNA for the CDR3 is TGTGCCAGCACCGACAGGGGAGGAGAGACCCAGTACTTC.

This clonotype has a handful of counts. The chain links TRBV4-1 to TRBJ2-7; the match to TRBD1 covers 10 bases. The CDR3 spans 15 residues. The germline V gene encodes CDR1 MGHRA and CDR2 YSYEKL. The J segment lost 5 bases and the V segment lost 5 bases, leaving 9 bases of the junction unmatched. The CDR3 DNA reads TGCGCCAGCAGCTTGTTGATGACAGGGGGCAACGAGCAGTACTTC. Amino acid sequence: CASSLLMTGGNEQYF.

This clonotype was seen more than once but under ten times. The chain links TRBV12-3 or TRBV12-4 to TRBJ2-1, with D possibly being TRBD1 (5 bases). The V and J ends lost 5 bases and 4 bases respectively, with 15 bases between them. The CDR3 covers 15 residues. CDR3 nucleotides: TGTGCCAGCAGTCGAGGCAGGACAAAATACAATGAGCAGTTCTTC. Encoded protein: CASSRGRTKYNEQFF.